This TCR beta chain was obtained from a study of CD8+ T cells in alopecia areata. The overall study: Patients in the treated group were given tofacitinib by mouth, 5 to 10 mg twice a day.

CDR1 and CDR2 from the germline V gene are SEHNR and FQNEAQ (reference sequence). V was clipped by 3 bases and J by 5 bases, with 11 bases between them. The CDR3 loop spans 13 amino acids. About this clone itself: Its cognate antigen is unknown.

Broader study findings: Persistence in scalp and blood during tofacitinib was observed for many expanded lesional clones. For patients receiving tofacitinib, scalp clonality and expanded CD8+ clones among the top 100 significantly decreased.

After isolation, RNA underwent reverse transcription to generate cDNA as the sequencing template. Assay: immunoSEQ multiplex PCR; the TCRdb copy retains only in-frame clones and omits some. In the table there are under 200,000 clones, 55% to 75% of which are singletons. Specified treatment: oral pan-JAK inhibitor, 5-10 mg twice daily. Sample: CD4+ T cells sorted from blood, taken at week 4, from a patient treated with tofacitinib. This sequence was found in a human donor with alopecia areata. The chain uses TRBV7-9 and TRBJ2-7; a weak D match, TRBD2 (6 bases). CDR3 DNA: TGTGCCAGCAGCTTCGGGAGCATGAACGAGCAGTACTTC. Its translation: CASSFGSMNEQYF.